This T cell receptor beta chain comes out of a study of blood T cell repertoires in COVID-19. Measured with immunoSEQ multiplex PCR; TCRdb has only the in-frame clones, and not every one. The data hold about 190,000 clones, with around four fifths observed a single time. The germline CDR1 and CDR2 sequences are SEHNR and FQNEAQ (reference sequence). The junction had 11 bases not matched to a gene; V was cut back by 4 bases and J by 2 bases. The CDR3 loop spans 16 amino acids. This clonotype originated in a human donor in a cohort sampled during active COVID-19. The sequenced sample was peripheral blood. The chain carries TRBV7-9 and TRBJ2-7, with 7 positions matching TRBD1. CDR3 sequence reads: CASSWTPFGQAYEQYF. The CDR3 DNA reads as TGTGCCAGCAGCTGGACTCCATTCGGACAGGCCTACGAGCAGTACTTC. Full variable domain (remainder filled in from reference TRBV7-9 and TRBJ2-7): DTGVSQNPRHKITKRGQNVTFRCDPISEHNRLYWYRQTLGQGPEFLTYFQNEAQLEKSRLLSDRFSAERPKGSFSTLEIQRTEQGDSAMYLCASSWTPFGQAYEQYFGPGTRLTVT.